The sequence of this T cell receptor beta chain was determined in a study of T-cell memory formation after mild COVID-19 (dated by TCRdb to 2020 to 2022). Regarding the study in general: Most TCR sequence clusters were specific to one of the two donors. In a couple of donors, T-cell clones that expanded and contracted after mild COVID-19 were followed by sequencing TCRalpha and TCRbeta repertoires longitudinally. Two young, previously healthy adult volunteers made up the cohort, one male and one female.

PBMCs were isolated by Ficoll-Paque density gradient centrifugation. Sequencing instrument: Illumina NovaSeq 6000. Using 5'RACE with constant-segment primers, TCRalpha and TCRbeta cDNA libraries were constructed, with sample barcodes and unique molecular identifiers added in the process. Trizol reagent was used to extract RNA from every sample. Libraries were amplified in two PCR steps, with a second sample barcode and Illumina TruSeq adapters added in the second step. Sequencing of libraries was performed on an Illumina NovaSeq with 2 x 150 bp paired-end reads. The study's own analysis went as follows. Demultiplexing of reads and collapsing into UMI-guided consensus sequences were performed with migec v1.2.7. Using mixcr v2.1.11, UMI consensuses were aligned to TRA and TRB V and J templates and then assembled into clonotypes. Expanded or contracted clonotypes were those called significant by both edgeR and NoisET, with noise models trained on biological replicates. For edgeR calls, the thresholds were a false discovery rate-adjusted p below 0.01 and a log2 fold-change of 1. As an exploratory analysis of dynamics, max-normalized trajectories of the 1000 most abundant clonotypes were examined by PCA with hierarchical clustering. Separately sequenced CD4+ and CD8+ repertoires were used to assign a CD4 or CD8 phenotype to each responding clone. TCRdb reprocessed the public reads (quality trimming at Q25 with fastp, clone calling with MiXCR) and kept in-frame beta chains. All rows with the same CDR3 protein become a single entry with the most common DNA and genes. These V and J calls rely on TCRdb rather than the paper's analysis. The sample records 310,000 or so distinct CDR3 sequences, less than 20% of which are singletons. About a fifth of the sample is taken by the ten largest.

The table lists this clonotype with many counts. Its antigen remains undetermined. Base-call qualities are not available, and no considerably larger clone is one nucleotide away. The full study reports these points: Only a couple of mild cases were covered in the study, and larger cohorts including severe cases with pre-infection samples were considered necessary. Clones contracting from day 15 to 85 had balanced CD4/CD8 phenotypes, while a second wave expanding from day 15 to 37 was biased towards CD4+. Some responding clones were detected in pre-infection memory, suggesting pre-existing cross-reactive memory T cells joined the SARS-CoV-2 response. Contracting CD4+ clones turned up mainly in the CM and EM memory subsets, whereas EMRA was where CD8+ clones were enriched. SARS-CoV-2 specificity was not confirmed for the second-wave clones peaking on day 37.

The clonotype comes from a man aged 18 to 29 who had mild COVID-19 (a few samples of this study predate the infection). The sample titles of this study are shuffled in the database, so cell type and time point are left out; the donor was told from shared clones. What was sequenced was PBMCs or a T cell subset sorted from them (not recorded which).

The DNA sequence is as follows: TGTGCCAGCAAAGGTCGGTACTCTGAAGCTTTCTTT. Its protein is CASKGRYSEAFF. This sequence uses TRBV7-3 and TRBJ1-1, with the D gene uncertain. CDR1 and CDR2 are drawn from the germline V gene: SGHTA, FQGTGA. The CDR3 spans 12 residues, from the cysteine through the phenylalanine. Of all the DNA, just the CDR3 is kept, 36 bases in frame from base 1. The germline ends are 12 bases apart after V is trimmed by 7 bases and J by 6 bases.